This T cell receptor beta chain was recorded in a study of T cell repertoires in cytomegalovirus infection. Study summary: TCR beta signatures that were public indicated CMV infection and matching HLA type. General study results and limits: In two of eight donors, the top clonotype was HLA-C-restricted CMV-specific. Cumulative public TCR beta family frequency identified CMV carriers with the relevant HLA.

The CDR3 loop spans 15 amino acids. Germline CDR1 LNHDA, CDR2 SQIVND (reference sequence). A note on this clonotype: What it binds is not known. One junction end does not reproduce the germline sequence, and a read error may be involved.

TCRdb re-derived calls from the reads in MiXCR, one entry per CDR3 protein. The table lists 250,000 to 300,000 distinct CDR3 sequences, roughly a quarter of them singletons. The clonotype originates from a human donor in good health (CMV status not recorded). Some clones in this sample may be carry-over from other donors' samples. The chain has TRBV19 and TRBJ2-3; the D is unclear. Sequences were obtained from PBMCs. CDR3 protein: CASSIGEGYADTLYF. The CDR3 DNA follows: TGTGCCAGTAGTATAGGCGAAGGGTACGCAGATACGCTGTATTTT. Full variable domain (missing parts from reference TRBV19 and TRBJ2-3): DGGITQSPKYLFRKEGQNVTLSCEQNLNHDAMYWYRQDPGQGLRLIYYSQIVNDFQKGDIAEGYSVSREKKESFPLTVTSAQKNPTAFYLCASSIGEGYADTLYFGPGTRLTVL.